This TCR beta chain originates from a study of tumor-infiltrating lymphocytes in primary liver carcinoma (dated by TCRdb to about 2017). For the study in its entirety: The five patients, three men and two women aged 30 to 69 years, had hepatocellular carcinoma (four) or combined HCC and intrahepatic cholangiocarcinoma (one). The five patients had tumors staged T1-T3 N0M0, with maximum diameters ranging from about 4 to 10 cm. Each sample produced about 3.5 to 8 million productive TCRbeta reads, and read depth showed no significant difference between tissue types. Across five regions of each liver tumor, along with adjacent normal tissue and blood, the study brought together TCRbeta repertoire sequencing, expression microarrays and whole-exome sequencing. A total of 35 specimens from 5 patients underwent TCRbeta repertoire sequencing, comprising 25 tumor regions, 5 adjacent noncancerous liver tissues and 5 peripheral blood samples. To link TCRbeta repertoire diversity to the local molecular phenotype, the 25 to 30 tumor region samples were profiled with Agilent mRNA microarrays. Technical replicate repertoires showed high reproducibility, with mean shared-clone rates roughly 0.87 and correlation coefficients above 0.95. General conclusions and limits of the study: Pairs of tumor regions showed greater repertoire overlap (mean roughly 35%) than tumor-adjacent pairs (17%) or tumor-blood pairs (around 15%), which is consistent with antigen-driven expansion. Only about 7.5-25% of top clones were found in all five regions of a tumor, suggesting spatial heterogeneity of tumor-infiltrating T cells. The top 250 clones made up a significantly larger repertoire fraction in tumors than in blood (p = 0.039). The study included only five or six patients, and the authors note findings should be validated in a larger study. Because the samples were bulk and unsorted, CD4+ and CD8+ T cell repertoires could not be compared. Only the TCR beta chain was sequenced, which likely underestimates true repertoire diversity because unpaired alpha chains were not captured.

Without any cell sorting, total RNA and DNA were extracted together from around 18-30 mg of bulk tissue using the AllPrep DNA/RNA mini kit. Between November 2015 and early 2016, about five patients in China with histopathologically diagnosed primary liver carcinoma had their tumors surgically resected. At the time of sampling, the patients were treatment-naive and had chronic HBV infection. Five spatially separated regions were sampled per tumor: superior, inferior, left-lateral and right-lateral poles, plus the tumor centre. Histology showed that every tumor sample contained more than 85% viable tumor cells. Each fresh piece of tumor and adjacent tissue was cut in two, with one half stored in RNAlater at -80 degrees C and the other half sent for histology. The CDR3 holds 15 amino acids from the cysteine to the phenylalanine. The DNA shown is the 45-base CDR3, in frame from base 1. CDR1 and CDR2, looked up from the germline V gene, are MNHEY and SVGAGI.

Starting from about 500 ng total RNA, TCRbeta-specific cDNA was produced by reverse transcription with a constant-region primer and ProtoScript II reverse transcriptase. Construction of the TCRbeta libraries relied on three nested rounds of multiplex PCR, following a slightly modified ARM-PCR procedure. Multiplex TRBV1-TRBV30 forward primers and a Cbeta reverse primer were used in the first two PCR rounds, each of which was run for approximately 9 cycles. Sample barcodes and Illumina adapters were attached in a final 25-cycle PCR using Deep VentR polymerase. Amplicons of 200-500 bp were gel-purified with a QIAquick gel extraction kit before sequencing. An Illumina HiSeq 2500 was used to sequence the TCRbeta amplicons with 250-bp paired-end reads. For the original study's pipeline: Quality trimming of reads was performed with Trimmomatic v0.33, and paired reads were merged with FLASH v1.2.11 so that full CDR3 sequences could be recovered. V, D and J germline segments were assigned to the rearranged TCRbeta sequences using MiGEC v1.2.1b. VDJtools v1.0.0 computed clonotype statistics and Shannon-Wiener diversity indices. To reduce sampling bias, subsequent analyses other than the diversity analysis used only the 250 most abundant clonotypes in each sample. Through fastp at Q25 and MiXCR, TCRdb rebuilt clones from the public reads, retaining in-frame beta chains. Rows with one shared CDR3 protein collapse into an entry with the most common genes and DNA. The V and J calls were determined by TCRdb, not by the authors. This sample holds about 33,000 distinct CDR3 sequences; over 65% were observed only once. 36% of the sample rests with the top ten.

As for this clonotype: No cognate antigen has been identified for it. The junction shows a germline mismatch at one end, possibly a read error.

Specimen: liver tumor tissue from sampling region 5. The intended sense of this specimen's cell subset or site label: tumor region T5, tumor centre. This TCR derives from a man aged 40-55 years with primary liver carcinoma and hepatitis B virus infection. The V and J genes are TRBV6-5 and TRBJ2-7, with 10 bases in between that match TRBD2. The DNA sequence is TGTGCCTGCAGTTATAGGGCTAGCGGGGGCTACGAGCAGTACTTC. The encoded protein is CACSYRASGGYEQYF.